This T cell receptor (beta chain) stems from a study of blood T cell repertoires in COVID-19. Study information: The United States, Italy and Spain provided the acute and convalescent COVID-19 samples.

The CDR3 is 13 amino acids. Germline CDR1 SEHNR, CDR2 FQNEAQ (reference sequence). V dropped 10 bases and J dropped 2 bases, with 14 bases sitting between them. Recruits, aged roughly 18 to 90 years, lived in about two dozen US areas. Assay: immunoSEQ multiplex PCR; the TCRdb copy retains only in-frame clones and omits some. The repertoire holds 200,000 or so clones, with 86% as singletons. Sequencing used PBMCs or T cells enriched from blood (not recorded which). This sequence originates from a woman in her forties with acute COVID-19. The chain uses TRBV7-9 and TRBJ2-5, with D maybe TRBD2 (5 bases). The CDR3 DNA reads TGTGCCATTAGCGCCCCCGCGCAAGAGACCCAGTACTTC. Its protein is CAISAPAQETQYF.